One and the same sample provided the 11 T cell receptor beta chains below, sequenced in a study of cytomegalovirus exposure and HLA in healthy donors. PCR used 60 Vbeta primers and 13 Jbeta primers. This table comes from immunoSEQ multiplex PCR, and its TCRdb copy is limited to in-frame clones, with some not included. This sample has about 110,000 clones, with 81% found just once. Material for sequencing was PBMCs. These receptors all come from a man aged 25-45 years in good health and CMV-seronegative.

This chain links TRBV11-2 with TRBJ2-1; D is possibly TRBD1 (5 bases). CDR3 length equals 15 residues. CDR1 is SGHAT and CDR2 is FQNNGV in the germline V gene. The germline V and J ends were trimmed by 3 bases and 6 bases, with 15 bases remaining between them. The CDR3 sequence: CASSLGQADFNEQFF. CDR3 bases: TGTGCCAGCAGCTTGGGGCAGGCCGACTTCAATGAGCAGTTCTTC.

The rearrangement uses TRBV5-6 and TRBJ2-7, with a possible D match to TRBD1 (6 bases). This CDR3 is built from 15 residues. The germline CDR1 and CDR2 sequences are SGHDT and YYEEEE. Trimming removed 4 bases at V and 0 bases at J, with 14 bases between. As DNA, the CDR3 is TGTGCCAGCAGCGTTGAATGGGACAACTCCTACGAGCAGTACTTC. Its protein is CASSVEWDNSYEQYF.

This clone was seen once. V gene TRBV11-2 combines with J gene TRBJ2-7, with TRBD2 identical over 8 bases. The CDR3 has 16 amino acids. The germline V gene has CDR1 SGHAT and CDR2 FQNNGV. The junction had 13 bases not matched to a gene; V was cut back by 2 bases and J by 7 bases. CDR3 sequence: CASSLKGVAGFHEQYF. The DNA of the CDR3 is TGTGCCAGCAGCTTAAAGGGGGTAGCGGGGTTTCATGAGCAGTACTTC.

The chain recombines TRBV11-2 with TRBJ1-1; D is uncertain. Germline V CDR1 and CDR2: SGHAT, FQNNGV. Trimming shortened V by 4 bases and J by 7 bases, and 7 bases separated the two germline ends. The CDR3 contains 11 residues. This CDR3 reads CASSWAGEAFF. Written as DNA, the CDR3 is TGTGCCAGCAGCTGGGCGGGTGAAGCTTTCTTT.

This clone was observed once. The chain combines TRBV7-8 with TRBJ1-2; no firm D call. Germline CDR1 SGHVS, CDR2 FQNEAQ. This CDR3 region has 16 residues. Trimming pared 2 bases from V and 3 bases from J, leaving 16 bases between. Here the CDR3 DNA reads TGTGCCAGCAGCTTAAGCGCGTTTGGTTTCGACTATGGCTACACCTTC. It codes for CASSLSAFGFDYGYTF.

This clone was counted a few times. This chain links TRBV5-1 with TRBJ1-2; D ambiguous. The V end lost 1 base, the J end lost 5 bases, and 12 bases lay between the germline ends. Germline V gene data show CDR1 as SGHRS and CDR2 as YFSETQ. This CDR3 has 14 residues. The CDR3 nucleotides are TGCGCCAGCAGCTTGTTCGAGGGATCATATGGCTACACCTTC. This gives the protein CASSLFEGSYGYTF.

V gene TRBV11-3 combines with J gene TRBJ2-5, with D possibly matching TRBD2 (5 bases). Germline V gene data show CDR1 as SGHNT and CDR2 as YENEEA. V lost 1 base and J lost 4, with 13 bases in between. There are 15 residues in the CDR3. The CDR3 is CASSLGSGEVETQYF. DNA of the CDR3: TGTGCCAGCAGCTTAGGCAGCGGAGAGGTAGAGACCCAGTACTTC. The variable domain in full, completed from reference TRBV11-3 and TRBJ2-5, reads EAGVVQSPRYKIIEKKQPVAFWCNPISGHNTLYWYLQNLGQGPELLIRYENEEAVDDSQLPKDRFSAERLKGVDSTLKIQPAELGDSAVYLCASSLGSGEVETQYFGPGTRLLVL.

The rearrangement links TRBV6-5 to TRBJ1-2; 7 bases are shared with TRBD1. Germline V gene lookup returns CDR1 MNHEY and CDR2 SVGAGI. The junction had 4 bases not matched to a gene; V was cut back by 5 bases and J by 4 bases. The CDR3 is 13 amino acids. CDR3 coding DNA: TGTGCCAGCAGTGCCCGGGACAGCTATGGCTACACCTTC. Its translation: CASSARDSYGYTF.

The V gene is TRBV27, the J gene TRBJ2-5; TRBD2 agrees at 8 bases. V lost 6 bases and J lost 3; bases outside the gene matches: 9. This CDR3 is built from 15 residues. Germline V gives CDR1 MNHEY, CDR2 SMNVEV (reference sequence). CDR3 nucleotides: TGTGCCAGCAGCCTTGTACTAGCGGCGAAAGAGACCCAGTACTTC. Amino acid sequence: CASSLVLAAKETQYF.

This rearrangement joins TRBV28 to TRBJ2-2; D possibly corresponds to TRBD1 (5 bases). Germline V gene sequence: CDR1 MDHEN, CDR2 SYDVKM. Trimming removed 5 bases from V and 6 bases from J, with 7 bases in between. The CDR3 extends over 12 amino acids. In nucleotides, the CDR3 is TGTGCCAGCAGTATCAGGGCCGGGGAGCTGTTTTTT. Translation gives CASSIRAGELFF.

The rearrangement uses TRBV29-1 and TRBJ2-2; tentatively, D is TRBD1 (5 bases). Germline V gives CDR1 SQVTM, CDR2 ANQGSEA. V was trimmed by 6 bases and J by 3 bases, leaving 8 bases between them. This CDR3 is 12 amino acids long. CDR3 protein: CSVVGHTGELFF. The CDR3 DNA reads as TGCAGCGTAGTGGGGCACACCGGGGAGCTGTTTTTT.